This T cell receptor (delta chain) is from a study of gamma-delta T cells after stem cell transplantation. The V end was cut by 0 bases, the J end by 2 bases, with 13 bases between. The CDR3 runs to 18 residues. Germline CDR1 and CDR2: GEAIGNYY and EKD. In this sample, this clone turned up a few times. TCRdb reanalysed the RT-PCR reads via CATT. The table has some 1,700 delta-chain clones, more than 20% seen once. The chain recombines TRDV2 with TRDJ3; no definite D call. The sample was gamma-delta T cells. This clonotype originated in a human donor. It is not recorded whose cells these are; they may come from a transplant donor. CDR3 sequence: CACDTVTESPWDTRQMFF. CDR3 in DNA: TGTGCCTGTGACACCGTGACTGAGTCCCCCTGGGACACCCGACAGATGTTTTTC.